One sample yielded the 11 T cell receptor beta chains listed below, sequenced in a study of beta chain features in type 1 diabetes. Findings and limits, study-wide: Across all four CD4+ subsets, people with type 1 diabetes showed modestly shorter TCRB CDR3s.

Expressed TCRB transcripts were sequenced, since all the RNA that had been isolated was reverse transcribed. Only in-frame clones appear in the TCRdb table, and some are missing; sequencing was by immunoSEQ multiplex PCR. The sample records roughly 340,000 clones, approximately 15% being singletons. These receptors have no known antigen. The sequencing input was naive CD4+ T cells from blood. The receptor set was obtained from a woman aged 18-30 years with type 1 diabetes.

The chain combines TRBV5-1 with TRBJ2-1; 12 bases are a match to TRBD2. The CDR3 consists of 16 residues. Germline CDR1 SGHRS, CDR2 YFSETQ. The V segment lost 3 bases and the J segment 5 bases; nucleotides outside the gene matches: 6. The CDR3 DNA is TGCGCCAGCAGCTGGGGGGGACTAGCGGGCGACAATGAGCAGTTCTTC. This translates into CASSWGGLAGDNEQFF.

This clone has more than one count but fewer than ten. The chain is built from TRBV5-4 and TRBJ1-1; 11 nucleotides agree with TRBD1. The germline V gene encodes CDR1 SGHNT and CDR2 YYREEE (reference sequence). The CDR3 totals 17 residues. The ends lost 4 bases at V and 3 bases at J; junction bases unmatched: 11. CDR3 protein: CASSRAPPGQGDTEAFF. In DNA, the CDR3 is TGTGCCAGCAGCCGCGCTCCACCGGGACAGGGGGACACTGAAGCTTTCTTT.

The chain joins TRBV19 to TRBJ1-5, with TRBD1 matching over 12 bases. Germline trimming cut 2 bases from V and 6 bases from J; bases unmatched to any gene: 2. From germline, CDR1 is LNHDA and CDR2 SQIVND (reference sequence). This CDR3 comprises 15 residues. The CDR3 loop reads CASSITGQGAQPQHF. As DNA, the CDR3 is TGTGCCAGTAGTATAACGGGACAGGGGGCTCAGCCCCAGCATTTT.

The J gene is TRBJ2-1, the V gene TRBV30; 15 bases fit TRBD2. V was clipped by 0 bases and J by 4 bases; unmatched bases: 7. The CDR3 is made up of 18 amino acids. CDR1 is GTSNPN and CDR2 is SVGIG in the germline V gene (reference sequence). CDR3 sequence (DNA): TGTGCCTGGAGTGTACTCCGGACTAGCGGGAGGGGTTACAATGAGCAGTTCTTC. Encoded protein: CAWSVLRTSGRGYNEQFF.

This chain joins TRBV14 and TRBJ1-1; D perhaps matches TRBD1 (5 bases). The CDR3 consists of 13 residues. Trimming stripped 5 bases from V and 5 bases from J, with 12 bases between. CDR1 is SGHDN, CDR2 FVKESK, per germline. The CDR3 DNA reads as TGTGCCAGCAGCTGGTCAGGGTTTACTGAAGCTTTCTTT. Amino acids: CASSWSGFTEAFF. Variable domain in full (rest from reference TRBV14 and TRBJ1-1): EAGVTQFPSHSVIEKGQTVTLRCDPISGHDNLYWYRRVMGKEIKFLLHFVKESKQDESGMPNNRFLAERTGGTYSTLKVQPAELEDSGVYFCASSWSGFTEAFFGQGTRLTVV.

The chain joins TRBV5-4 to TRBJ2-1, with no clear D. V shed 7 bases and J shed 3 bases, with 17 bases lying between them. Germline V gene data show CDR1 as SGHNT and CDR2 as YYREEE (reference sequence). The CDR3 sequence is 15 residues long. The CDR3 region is CASPPAKSFYNEQFF. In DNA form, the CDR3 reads TGTGCCAGCCCACCCGCGAAGAGCTTCTACAATGAGCAGTTCTTC.

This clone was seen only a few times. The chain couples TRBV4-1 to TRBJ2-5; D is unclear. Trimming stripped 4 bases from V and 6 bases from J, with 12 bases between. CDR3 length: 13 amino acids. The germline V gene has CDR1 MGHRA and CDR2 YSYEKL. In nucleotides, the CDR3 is TGCGCCAGCAGCCGAGGATCCGACCAGACCCAGTACTTC. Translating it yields CASSRGSDQTQYF.

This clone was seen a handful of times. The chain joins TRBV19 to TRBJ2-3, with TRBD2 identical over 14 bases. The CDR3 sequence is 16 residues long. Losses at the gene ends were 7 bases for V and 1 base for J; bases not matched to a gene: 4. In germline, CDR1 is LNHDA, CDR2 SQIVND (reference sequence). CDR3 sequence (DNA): TGTGCCAGTAACCCGGGACTAGCGGGGGGCACAGATACGCAGTATTTT. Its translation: CASNPGLAGGTDTQYF. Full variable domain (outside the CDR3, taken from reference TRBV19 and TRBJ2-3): DGGITQSPKYLFRKEGQNVTLSCEQNLNHDAMYWYRQDPGQGLRLIYYSQIVNDFQKGDIAEGYSVSREKKESFPLTVTSAQKNPTAFYLCASNPGLAGGTDTQYFGPGTRLTVL.

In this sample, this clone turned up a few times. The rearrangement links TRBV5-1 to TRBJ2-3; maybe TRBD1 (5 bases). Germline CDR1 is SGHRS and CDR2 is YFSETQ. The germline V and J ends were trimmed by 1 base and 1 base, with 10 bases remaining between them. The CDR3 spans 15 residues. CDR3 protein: CASSLSQGGTDTQYF. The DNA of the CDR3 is TGCGCCAGCAGCTTGTCCCAGGGCGGCACAGATACGCAGTATTTT.

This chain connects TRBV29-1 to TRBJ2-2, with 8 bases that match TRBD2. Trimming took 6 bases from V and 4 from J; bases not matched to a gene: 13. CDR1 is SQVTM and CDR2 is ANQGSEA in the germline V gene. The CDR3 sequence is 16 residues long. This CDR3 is CSVHIAGSEGTGELFF. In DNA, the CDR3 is TGCAGCGTCCACATAGCGGGATCAGAGGGCACCGGGGAGCTGTTTTTT.

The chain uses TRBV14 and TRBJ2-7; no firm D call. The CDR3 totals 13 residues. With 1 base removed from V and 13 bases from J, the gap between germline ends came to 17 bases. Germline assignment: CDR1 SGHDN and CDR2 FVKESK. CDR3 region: CASSQVASSPFYV. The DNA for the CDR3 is TGTGCCAGCAGCCAAGTGGCCTCTAGTCCGTTTTACGTC.